The rows below give T cell receptor beta chains drawn from one sample of a study of blood T cell repertoires in COVID-19. This table comes from immunoSEQ multiplex PCR, and its TCRdb copy is limited to in-frame clones, with some not included. Of 150,000 to 200,000 clones in the sample, 81% are singletons; the top ten hold roughly a tenth. What was sequenced was peripheral blood. The source is a human donor in a cohort sampled during active COVID-19. Each CDR3 is given with its conserved first and last residue. Fields, in order: V gene, CDR3 protein.

TRBV9 | CASSFGTSGAQETQYF
TRBV9 | CASSPGDDRYYEQYF
TRBV7-9 | CASSHSATGVDQPQHF
TRBV7-3 | CASSLKTGERNEQYF
TRBV27 | CASSARGGEQFF
TRBV7-8 | CASSLGTSGSYEQYF
TRBV7-2 | CASSATGTGMYEQYF
TRBV14 | CASSQDPDTEAFF
TRBV5-4 | CASSPSTGRTGELFF
TRBV5-1 | CASSSGLAGAADEQFF
TRBV9 | CASSPGGGGYTF
TRBV27 | CASSFSLTDTQYF
TRBV4-1 | CASSQDRGGANVLTF
TRBV7-9 | CASSLARQGIGNTIYF
TRBV5-1 | CASSPRWDRPGDEQFF
TRBV7-2 | CASSLGGGGRPSGNTIYF
TRBV9 | CASSVAGMNSPLHF
TRBV27 | CASSLQYSNQPQHF
TRBV6-4 | CASSDSEHPNSPLHF
TRBV6-6 | CASSYDGRAEAFF
TRBV9 | CASSVERGQGVNTIYF
TRBV5-1 | CASSSMGQRGEKLFF
TRBV3-1/TRBV3-2 | CASSPPGQATYEQYF
TRBV7-9 | CASSAGTLKANYGYTF
TRBV24-1 | CATSEHSGTGYNEQFF
TRBV7-8 | CASTSFPNRVGNIQYF
TRBV5-6 | CASSFGFGGIDEQFF
TRBV19 | CASSLTGGVINIQYF
TRBV9 | CASSPRQGGTDTQYF
TRBV14 | CASSHSYEQYF
TRBV5-1 | CASSLEGGSTDTQYF
TRBV11-2 | CASARNSGGYEQYF
TRBV12-3/TRBV12-4 | CASSLPRNTEAFF
TRBV9 | CASSEDSTANYGYTF
TRBV7-9 | CASSSYRGNIQYF
TRBV28 | CASSRGQGEAFF
TRBV5-4 | CASSQGLAGADTQYF
TRBV6-2/TRBV6-3 | CASSYYRASGSILDTQYF
TRBV5-1 | CASSFSGSYEQYF
TRBV7-8 | CASSDSSYNSPLHF
TRBV14 | CAGDYEQYF